This T cell receptor (beta chain) was recorded in a study of tumor-infiltrating lymphocytes in localized non-small cell lung cancer. Overall study results and limits: Recurrence-free survival showed no association with tumor T-cell fraction. Different pieces of the same tissue were used for each assay.

A few counts support this clone. Its antigen is unidentified. Assay: immunoSEQ multiplex PCR; the TCRdb copy retains only in-frame clones and omits some. The sample carries about 23,000 clones, just under 70% recorded once. This CDR3 comprises 15 residues. Germline V CDR1 and CDR2: SGHTA, FQGTGA. V was clipped by 6 bases and J by 8 bases, with 21 bases between them. Input material: lung tumor tissue. The genes are TRBV7-3 and TRBJ2-3; D is perhaps TRBD2 (6 bases). This TCR came from a human donor with non-small cell lung cancer. DNA of the CDR3: TGTGCCAGCAGTTACGTGGGGGGAGGCCGAGGTACGCAGTATTTT. Amino acid sequence: CASSYVGGGRGTQYF.